This T cell receptor beta chain was sequenced in a study of blood T cell repertoires in COVID-19. Whole-study context: Acute-phase and convalescent COVID-19 samples originated in the United States, Italy and Spain. PBMCs, B-cell-depleted T cells, or T cells were the source of the cDNA or gDNA that made up the material.

Per the original methods: The authors estimated nucleated cell counts from reference gene primer amplification. Generated by immunoSEQ multiplex PCR, the TCRdb table keeps only in-frame clones and is missing some. The D gene and trimming were derived from the DNA, and the V and J assignments and clone size from that table. Among approximately 240,000 clones, around 80% were seen once, and the ten largest hold around 6%. Germline lookup yields CDR1 SGHTS and CDR2 YDEGEE. The CDR3 runs to 15 residues. V was clipped by 4 bases and J by 2 bases; unmatched bases: 6. The V gene is TRBV5-8, the J gene TRBJ1-1, with 9 bases matching TRBD1. The sample was peripheral blood. This TCR was recovered from a human donor in a cohort sampled during active COVID-19. Written as DNA, the CDR3 is TGTGCCAGCAGCCAAAACAGGGGGCTCAACACTGAAGCTTTCTTT. It is translated as CASSQNRGLNTEAFF.